This TCR beta chain comes out of a study of blood T cell repertoires in COVID-19. TCRdb keeps only in-frame clones here, not all; method: immunoSEQ multiplex PCR. The sample gives more than 140,000 clones, around 84% of which show up once; about 8% is in the top ten. The V gene's germline CDR1 is MNHEY and CDR2 SVGEGT. Trimming cost V 0 bases and J 0 bases, with 10 bases left between them. The CDR3 sequence is 16 residues long. This sequence was found in an older woman with acute or convalescent COVID-19. Sequenced material: peripheral blood. The chain joins TRBV6-2 or TRBV6-3 to TRBJ2-3; D may be TRBD2 (6 bases). The chain's CDR3 is CASSYSAGYSTDTQYF. CDR3 sequence (DNA): TGTGCCAGCAGTTACTCTGCGGGGTATAGCACAGATACGCAGTATTTT.